A single sample is the source of the 23 T cell receptor beta chains below, sequenced in a study of Ad26.COV2.S vaccination and SARS-CoV-2 variants. TCRdb keeps only in-frame clones here, not all; method: immunoSEQ multiplex PCR. The sample yields a few hundred thousand clones, 75% to 90% seen once. The sample's treatment: some 20 received Ad26.COV2.S at low or high dose, single or two shots; 5 received placebo; per-sample allocation not given. Repertoires come from day 63 after the first vaccine or placebo injection. The specimen comprised peripheral blood, sampled in a trial of Ad26.COV2.S vaccine versus placebo. The receptors stem from a person aged 18 to 59 who received the Ad26.COV2.S COVID-19 vaccine or a placebo.

V gene TRBV5-4 combines with J gene TRBJ1-4; maybe TRBD1 (5 bases). The CDR3 runs 15 residues. Per the germline V gene, CDR1 is SGHNT and CDR2 is YYREEE (reference sequence). Trimming shortened V by 4 bases and J by 0 bases, and 10 bases separated the two germline ends. CDR3 loop: CASSVSGSTNEKLFF. Written as DNA, the CDR3 is TGTGCCAGCAGCGTCTCAGGGTCAACTAATGAAAAACTGTTTTTT.

The V call is TRBV7-8, the J call TRBJ1-4, with a weak D call TRBD1 (6 bases). The germline V gene encodes CDR1 SGHVS and CDR2 FQNEAQ. This CDR3 contains 17 residues. V was cut by 3 bases and J by 0 bases, with 14 bases left in between. The CDR3 loop reads CASSFQTGFATNEKLFF. The CDR3 coding sequence is TGTGCCAGCAGCTTCCAGACAGGCTTTGCAACTAATGAAAAACTGTTTTTT. The full variable domain, with the rest looked up from reference TRBV7-8 and TRBJ1-4, is GAGVSQSPRYKVAKRGQDVALRCDPISGHVSLFWYQQALGQGPEFLTYFQNEAQLDKSGLPSDRFFAERPEGSVSTLKIQRTQQEDSAVYLCASSFQTGFATNEKLFFGSGTQLSVL.

The chain is built from TRBV6-6 and TRBJ2-7; 10 bases fit TRBD1. Germline V CDR1 and CDR2: MNHNY, SVGAGI (reference sequence). The J segment lost 1 base and the V segment lost 6 bases, leaving 6 bases of the junction unmatched. The CDR3 contains 15 residues. The CDR3 reads CASRNPGQGSYEQYV. The CDR3 DNA reads as TGTGCCAGCAGGAACCCGGGACAGGGGTCCTACGAGCAGTACGTC.

V and J are TRBV11-3 and TRBJ2-4; D not certain. Trimming stripped 0 bases from V and 10 bases from J, with 13 bases between. CDR3 length: 14 amino acids. Germline V CDR1 and CDR2: SGHNT, YENEEA. CDR3 DNA sequence: TGTGCCAGCAGCTTAGAACCTGGGCAGCAAATTCAGTACTTC. Protein product: CASSLEPGQQIQYF.

This clone was recorded a few times. The chain links TRBV19 to TRBJ1-5; no firm D call. Trimming left V 1 base short and J 7 bases short, with 8 bases between. The CDR3 loop spans 13 amino acids. The germline gives CDR1 LNHDA, CDR2 SQIVND (reference sequence). The CDR3 nucleotides are TGTGCCAGTAGTATAGTTCAAGGCCAGCCCCAGCATTTT. This translates into CASSIVQGQPQHF.

The chain is built from TRBV6-2 or TRBV6-3 and TRBJ2-2, with D possibly TRBD1 on 5 matching bases. The CDR3 runs to 15 residues. In germline, CDR1 is MNHEY, CDR2 SVGEGT. Trimming pared 4 bases from V and 4 bases from J, leaving 13 bases between. CDR3 bases: TGTGCCAGCAGTTTATTAGCAGGGATCACCGGGGAGCTGTTTTTT. This codes for CASSLLAGITGELFF.

This clone has a single count. This sequence joins TRBV25-1 and TRBJ2-6; D unclear. CDR1 and CDR2 (germline): MGHDK, SYGVNS. The CDR3 is 14 residues long. V lost 6 bases, J lost 1 base, and 7 bases lay in between. CDR3 sequence: CASSAVSGANVLTF. CDR3 nucleotides: TGTGCCAGCAGCGCGGTGTCTGGGGCCAACGTCCTGACTTTC.

The chain carries TRBV14 and TRBJ1-2, with 12 bases fitting TRBD1. The V gene's germline CDR1 is SGHDN and CDR2 FVKESK. V gave up 0 bases and J gave up 2 bases; unmatched junction bases: 4. The CDR3 loop spans 17 amino acids. The CDR3 sequence: CASSQDRDRGRNYGYTF. As DNA, the CDR3 is TGTGCCAGCAGCCAAGATAGGGACAGGGGGCGAAACTATGGCTACACCTTC.

The chain uses TRBV6-2 or TRBV6-3 and TRBJ1-1; 9 nucleotides match TRBD1. V shed 3 bases and J 1 base; nucleotides not matched to a gene: 9. Germline loops: CDR1 MNHEY, CDR2 SVGEGT. The CDR3 loop spans 17 amino acids. CDR3 amino acids: CASSYSNRGRKNTEAFF. CDR3 DNA sequence: TGTGCCAGCAGTTATTCGAACAGGGGGCGGAAGAACACTGAAGCTTTCTTT.

This rearrangement joins TRBV9 to TRBJ2-2; D ambiguous. CDR3 length equals 16 residues. Deletions cut 0 bases from V and 0 bases from J, with 9 bases between. Germline CDR1 is SGDLS and CDR2 is YYNGEE. The CDR3 region is CASSVDTAANTGELFF. The DNA of the CDR3 is TGTGCCAGCAGCGTAGATACAGCAGCGAACACCGGGGAGCTGTTTTTT. The full variable domain, in which reference TRBV9 and TRBJ2-2 provide the parts outside the CDR3, is DSGVTQTPKHLITATGQRVTLRCSPRSGDLSVYWYQQSLDQGLQFLIQYYNGEERAKGNILERFSAQQFPDLHSELNLSSLELGDSALYFCASSVDTAANTGELFFGEGSRLTVL.

The chain links TRBV6-4 to TRBJ1-5; 7 bases align to TRBD1. CDR3 size: 15 residues. Per the germline V gene, CDR1 is MRHNA and CDR2 is SNTAGT. V trimming: 4 bases; J trimming: 4 bases; junction bases outside the gene matches: 7. DNA for the CDR3: TGTGCCAGCAGTGCTTCGGCAGGGGGGAATCAGCCCCAGCATTTT. Its translation is CASSASAGGNQPQHF.

The chain combines TRBV6-1 with TRBJ1-1, with D hard to call. The CDR3 totals 13 residues. V lost 2 bases and J lost 10, with 14 bases in between. The germline CDR1 and CDR2 sequences are MNHNS and SASEGT. The CDR3 coding sequence is TGTGCCAGCAGTGAACGGGAAGGGATTCGAGCTTTCTTT. Amino acids: CASSEREGIRAFF.

The chain links TRBV4-3 to TRBJ1-6; 8 bases fit TRBD1. There are 15 residues in the CDR3. V lost 2 bases, J lost 9 bases, and 6 bases stayed unmatched. The germline gives CDR1 LGHNA, CDR2 YSLEER. As DNA, the CDR3 is TGCGCCAGCAGCCAACCGGGACAGGAGGCTTCACCCCTCCACTTT. Protein product: CASSQPGQEASPLHF.

The chain is built from TRBV2 and TRBJ2-7; D is perhaps TRBD1 (6 bases). The CDR3 is made up of 11 amino acids. Per germline, CDR1 SNHLY and CDR2 FYNNEI. V lost 8 bases and J lost 2, with 7 bases in between. CDR3 bases: TGTGCCAGCCGGACAGCCTACGAGCAGTACTTC. This gives the protein CASRTAYEQYF.

V is TRBV15 and J is TRBJ2-7; 8 bases are shared with TRBD2. Trimming at V came to 1 base and at J to 3 bases, leaving 5 bases not matched to a gene. The CDR3 is 15 amino acids. CDR1 and CDR2 from the germline V gene are LNHNV and YYDKDF (reference sequence). The CDR3 nucleotides read TGTGCCACCAGCAGAGCCCCCAGCGGGGGCTACGAGCAGTACTTC. Protein product: CATSRAPSGGYEQYF.

The gene calls are TRBV19 and TRBJ2-3; D assignment may be TRBD1 or TRBD2 (5 bases each). CDR3 length: 14 amino acids. The germline gives CDR1 LNHDA, CDR2 SQIVND (reference sequence). V lost 6 bases, J lost 2 bases, and 12 bases lay in between. Here the CDR3 reads CASSGALNTDTQYF. The CDR3 DNA follows: TGTGCCAGTAGCGGGGCCCTTAACACAGATACGCAGTATTTT.

This clone has a single count. This sequence joins TRBV7-2 and TRBJ2-7; 10 bases are shared with TRBD1. Germline V gives CDR1 SGHTA, CDR2 FQGNSA. CDR3 length: 19 amino acids. The J segment lost 3 bases and the V segment lost 5 bases, leaving 19 bases of the junction unmatched. The CDR3 region has the DNA TGTGCCAGCAGCCTAACCCCGGGACAGGGGTCGTTGATAAACTACGAGCAGTACTTC. Its protein product is CASSLTPGQGSLINYEQYF.

The chain is built from TRBV5-4 and TRBJ2-7, with D perhaps TRBD2 (6 bases). The length of the CDR3 is 17 residues. Trimming pared 4 bases from V and 6 bases from J, leaving 26 bases between. The germline CDR1 and CDR2 sequences are SGHNT and YYREEE (reference sequence). The CDR3 loop is CASSTDLGEAAAGEQYF. The CDR3 region has the DNA TGTGCCAGCAGCACGGACCTCGGGGAGGCGGCTGCCGGCGAGCAGTACTTC.

The chain employs TRBV3-1 (or the pseudogene TRBV3-2) and TRBJ2-1; D remains ambiguous. CDR1 and CDR2 from the germline V gene are LGHDT and YNNKEL (reference sequence). The V end lost 4 bases, the J end lost 7 bases, and 17 bases lay between the germline ends. This CDR3 is built from 15 residues. Here the CDR3 reads CASSPTISSPNEQFF. CDR3 DNA sequence: TGTGCCAGCAGCCCTACCATCAGTTCCCCAAATGAGCAGTTCTTC.

CDR3 amino acids: CASSPRGSGELFF. The CDR3 DNA sequence: TGTGCCAGCAGCCCTCGGGGGTCCGGGGAGCTGTTTTTT. V is TRBV3-1 (or the pseudogene TRBV3-2) and J is TRBJ2-2; TRBD2 might be the D (6 bases). Per germline, CDR1 LGHDT and CDR2 YNNKEL (reference sequence). V gave up 4 bases and J gave up 6 bases, with 9 bases separating them. This CDR3 region has 13 residues.

The chain links TRBV19 to TRBJ1-1; TRBD1 matches 10 bases. Germline-derived CDR1 and CDR2 are LNHDA and SQIVND (reference sequence). V was clipped by 7 bases and J by 7 bases; unmatched bases: 9. There are 14 residues in the CDR3. The CDR3 region is CASKDRGRGLEAFF. The CDR3 bases are TGTGCCAGTAAAGACAGGGGGCGTGGGCTTGAAGCTTTCTTT.

The V call is TRBV5-4, the J call TRBJ1-2, with D possibly matching TRBD1 (6 bases). The V gene lost 3 bases and the J gene lost 4 bases, with 13 bases spanning the gap. The CDR3 contains 14 residues. The germline gives CDR1 SGHNT, CDR2 YYREEE (reference sequence). The CDR3 sequence is CASSSPTGFYGYTF. As DNA, the CDR3 is TGTGCCAGCAGCTCACCGACAGGATTCTATGGCTACACCTTC.

The chain carries TRBV6-5 and TRBJ1-1; D unclear. V was clipped by 8 bases and J by 7 bases, with 11 bases between them. CDR1 is MNHEY and CDR2 is SVGAGI in the germline V gene. The CDR3 has 11 amino acids. The CDR3 region has the DNA TGTGCCAGCTTAGGACTGGATGAAGCTTTCTTT. Translated, it gives CASLGLDEAFF.